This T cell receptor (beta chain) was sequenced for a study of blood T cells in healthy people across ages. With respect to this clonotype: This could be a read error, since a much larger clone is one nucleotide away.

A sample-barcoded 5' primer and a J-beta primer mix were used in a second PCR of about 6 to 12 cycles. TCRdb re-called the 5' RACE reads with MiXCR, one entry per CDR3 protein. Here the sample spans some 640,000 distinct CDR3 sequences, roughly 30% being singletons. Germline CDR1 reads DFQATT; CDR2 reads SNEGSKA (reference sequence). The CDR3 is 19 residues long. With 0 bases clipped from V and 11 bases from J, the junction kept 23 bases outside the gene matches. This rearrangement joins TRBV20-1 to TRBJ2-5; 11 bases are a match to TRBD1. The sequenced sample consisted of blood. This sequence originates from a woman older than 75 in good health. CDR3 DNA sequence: TGCAGTGCTAGAGACCCGGGACAGGGGGTCCCCGATTTTTACAATGAGCAGTACTTC. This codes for CSARDPGQGVPDFYNEQYF.